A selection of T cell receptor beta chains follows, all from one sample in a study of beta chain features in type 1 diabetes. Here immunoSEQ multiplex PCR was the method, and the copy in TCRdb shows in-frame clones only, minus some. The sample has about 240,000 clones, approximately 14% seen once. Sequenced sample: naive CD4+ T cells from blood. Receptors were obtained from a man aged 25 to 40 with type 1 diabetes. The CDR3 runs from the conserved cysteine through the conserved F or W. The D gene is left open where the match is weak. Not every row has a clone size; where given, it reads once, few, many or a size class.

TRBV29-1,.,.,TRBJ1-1,TGCAGCGTCCTACCAGGTACTGAAGCTTTCTTT,CSVLPGTEAFF
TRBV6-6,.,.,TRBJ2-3,TGTGCCAGCCTAGGAGAGGCAGATACGCAGTATTTT,CASLGEADTQYF
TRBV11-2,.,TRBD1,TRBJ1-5,TGTGCCAGCAGCTTAGACCGACAGGGTTTCCGGCATTTT,CASSLDRQGFRHF
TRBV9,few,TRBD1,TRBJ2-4,TGTGCCAGCAGCCCCCAGACAGGGGGCAACGGCATTCAGTACTTC,CASSPQTGGNGIQYF
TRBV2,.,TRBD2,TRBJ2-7,TGTGCCAGCAGAGGGCTAGCGGGAGGATACGAGCAGTACTTC,CASRGLAGGYEQYF
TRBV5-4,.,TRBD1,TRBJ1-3,TGTGCCAGCAGCTCGGGACAGTCTCCGGGAAACACCATATATTTT,CASSSGQSPGNTIYF
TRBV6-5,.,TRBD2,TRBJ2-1,TGTGCCAGCAGCCCGGGACTAGCGGGGAGGGGTGAGCAGTTCTTC,CASSPGLAGRGEQFF
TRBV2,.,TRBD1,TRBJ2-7,TGTGCCAGCAGAAACCGGGACAGGGGTCGCGAGCAGTACTTC,CASRNRDRGREQYF
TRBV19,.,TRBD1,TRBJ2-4,TGTGCCAGTACCTATAAACGGGACAGTGGGCACATTCAGTACTTC,CASTYKRDSGHIQYF
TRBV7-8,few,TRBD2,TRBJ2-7,TGTGCCAGCAGCGAGGGACTAGTCTCCTACGAGCAGTACTTC,CASSEGLVSYEQYF
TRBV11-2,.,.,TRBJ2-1,TGTGCCAGCAGCTTAGGGCTAGCAAATGAGCAGTTCTTC,CASSLGLANEQFF
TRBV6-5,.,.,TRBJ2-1,TGTGCCAGCAGTTACTTCGGTACCTCCTACAATGAGCAGTTCTTC,CASSYFGTSYNEQFF
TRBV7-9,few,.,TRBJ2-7,TGTGCCAGCAGCTTCCCGACAGGAAGAGAACGAGACGAGCAGTACTTC,CASSFPTGRERDEQYF
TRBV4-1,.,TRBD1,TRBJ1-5,TGCGCCAGCAGCCCCCGTAGGATGGACAGGGACAATCAGCCCCAGCATTTT,CASSPRRMDRDNQPQHF
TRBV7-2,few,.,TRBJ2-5,TGTGCCAGCAGCTTTCCCGGAGAGACCCAGTACTTC,CASSFPGETQYF
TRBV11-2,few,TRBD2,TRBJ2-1,TGTGCCAGCAGCTTTCTTGATAGCGGGCCCCGGAATGAGCAGTTCTTC,CASSFLDSGPRNEQFF
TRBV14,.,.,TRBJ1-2,TGTGCCAGCAGCCAAGATAGGACATACTATGGCTACACCTTC,CASSQDRTYYGYTF
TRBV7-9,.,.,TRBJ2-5,TGTGCCAGCAGCTTAGTAGGGGTAGAGACCCAGTACTTC,CASSLVGVETQYF
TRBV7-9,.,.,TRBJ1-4,TGTGCCAGCAGCCCGGCAGGAGAAAAACTGTTTTTT,CASSPAGEKLFF
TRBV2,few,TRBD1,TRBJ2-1,TGTGCCAGCAGACCCGACAGGGGCTCCTACAATGAGCAGTTCTTC,CASRPDRGSYNEQFF
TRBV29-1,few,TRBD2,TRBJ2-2,TGCAGCGTTTCCCGGGGGGACACCGGGGAGCTGTTTTTT,CSVSRGDTGELFF
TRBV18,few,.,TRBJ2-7,TGTGCCAGCTCACCTGTGGACTTCTACGAGCAGTACTTC,CASSPVDFYEQYF
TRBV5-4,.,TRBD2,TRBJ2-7,TGTGCCAGCAGCTCCGGGACTAGCGTTTCCTACGAGCAGTACTTC,CASSSGTSVSYEQYF
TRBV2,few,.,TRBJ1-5,TGTGCCAGCAGTGGGGGGGGTCCAGGGAGGAATCAGCCCCAGCATTTT,CASSGGGPGRNQPQHF
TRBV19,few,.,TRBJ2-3,TGTGCCAGTAGTATGGAGCGAGAGACAGATACGCAGTATTTT,CASSMERETDTQYF
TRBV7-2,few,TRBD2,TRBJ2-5,TGTGCCAGCAGCCCTAGCGGGAGTAGGCAAGAGACCCAGTACTTC,CASSPSGSRQETQYF
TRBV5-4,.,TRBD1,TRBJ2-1,TGTGCCAGCAGCTCGCGACAGGGGGATAATGAGCAGTTCTTC,CASSSRQGDNEQFF
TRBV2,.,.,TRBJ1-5,TGTGCCAGCAGTGGGAGCCTCGGCAGCAATCAGCCCCAGCATTTT,CASSGSLGSNQPQHF
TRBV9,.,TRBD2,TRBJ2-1,TGTGCCAGCAGCGTAGCCGCGGGGGTGTACAATGAGCAGTTCTTC,CASSVAAGVYNEQFF
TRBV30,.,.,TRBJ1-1,TGTGCCTGGACCATAGACAGTGCTAACACTGAAGCTTTCTTT,CAWTIDSANTEAFF
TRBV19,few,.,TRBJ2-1,TGTGCCAGTAGTACCGAACAGGGTAGGGATGAGCAGTTCTTC,CASSTEQGRDEQFF
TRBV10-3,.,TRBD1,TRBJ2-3,TGTGCCATCAGTGAACTGGGACAGGGAACAGATACGCAGTATTTT,CAISELGQGTDTQYF
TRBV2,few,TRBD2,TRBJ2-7,TGTGCCAGCCAAGGTAGCGGGTCCTCCTACGAGCAGTACTTC,CASQGSGSSYEQYF
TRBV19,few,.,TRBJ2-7,TGTGCCAGTAGTATGGGAGTTCCCTACGAGCAGTACTTC,CASSMGVPYEQYF
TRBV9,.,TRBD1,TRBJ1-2,TGTGCCAGCAGCGTCACAGGGGGTCTCTATGGCTACACCTTC,CASSVTGGLYGYTF
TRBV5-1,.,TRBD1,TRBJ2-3,TGCGCCAGCAGCGCCCTTCGACAGGGAAGAACAGATACGCAGTATTTT,CASSALRQGRTDTQYF
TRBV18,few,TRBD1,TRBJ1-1,TGTGCCAGCTCACCTGGGTATACGGACAGGGTGGCTTTCTTT,CASSPGYTDRVAFF
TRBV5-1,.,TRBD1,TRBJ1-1,TGCGCCAGCAGCTTCGACTTACAGGGGCTGGGCACTGAAGCTTTCTTT,CASSFDLQGLGTEAFF
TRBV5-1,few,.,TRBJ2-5,TGCGCCAGCAGCTTACCCTCGGGCCAAGAGACCCAGTACTTC,CASSLPSGQETQYF
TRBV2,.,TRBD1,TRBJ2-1,TGTGCCAGCCACAGGGGATCTGCCAATGAGCAGTTCTTC,CASHRGSANEQFF